This T cell receptor (beta chain) was found in a study of regulatory dendritic cells for organ transplantation. Findings and limits, study-wide: Resting memory CD8+ T cells held the most alloreactive clonotypes. Regulatory dendritic cells appeared to expand memory CD8+ clones less than mature ones.

This CDR3 spans 13 amino acids. V lost 5 bases to trimming and J lost 10 bases, with 15 bases between them. Germline CDR1 is SGHAT and CDR2 is FQNNGV. Worth noting for this clone: What it binds is unknown.

Repertoires were generated with immunoSEQ multiplex PCR, while TCRdb's copy carries only in-frame clones and drops some. The sample holds 21,000 or so clones, 74% seen once. FACS sorted CD4+ or CD8+ T cells into CD45RA+ naive and CD45RO+ memory. Sequencing was performed on memory CD4+ T cells from blood. Subset here: CD45RO+ memory T cells. This clonotype was sampled from a human donor in good health. The chain couples TRBV11-2 to TRBJ2-1, with TRBD2 as a possible D gene (5 bases). CDR3 protein: CASSPNTRQEQFF. CDR3 bases: TGTGCCAGCAGCCCAAACACTAGGCAGGAGCAGTTCTTC.